This T cell receptor (beta chain) was identified during a study of OX40 agonist ivuxolimab in advanced cancers. Notes on the study in general: Averaged across samples, CD8+ T cells carried more expanded clones than CD4+ did.

TCRdb keeps only in-frame clones here, not all; method: immunoSEQ multiplex PCR. Found here are approximately 160,000 clones, roughly 94% of them singletons; the top ten hold about 0.33%. On this clone itself: The target antigen is unknown.

There are 14 residues in the CDR3. J gave up 4 bases and V 3 bases, and 2 bases lay outside the gene matches. Germline V gene data show CDR1 as LNHDA and CDR2 as SQIVND (reference sequence). The material sequenced was CD4+ or CD8+ T cells sorted from blood, taken in a trial of the OX40 agonist ivuxolimab. V gene TRBV19 combines with J gene TRBJ2-2, with TRBD2 matching 7 bases. The sequence was collected from an adult with an advanced solid tumor such as melanoma, head and neck, liver or kidney cancer. The CDR3: CASSIRGSTGELFF. The CDR3 DNA sequence: TGTGCCAGTAGTATCCGCGGGAGCACCGGGGAGCTGTTTTTT.